The source of this T cell receptor (beta chain) is a study of blood T cell repertoires in COVID-19. Study background: The United States, Italy and Spain provided the acute and convalescent COVID-19 samples. Sources were T cells, B-cell-depleted T cells, or PBMCs; the material itself was cDNA or gDNA.

Authors' methods: From reference gene primer amplification, estimates of nucleated cell counts were derived. Sequencing was performed with immunoSEQ multiplex PCR; in TCRdb, only in-frame clones are kept and a portion is missing. The V and J calls and clone size come from that table; D and trimming were worked out from the DNA. The sample lists some 150,000 clones, approximately 80% occurring once. CDR1 SGHRS and CDR2 YFSETQ come from the germline V gene. V lost 1 base and J lost 6, with 8 bases in between. This CDR3 is 13 amino acids long. This clone was seen a handful of times. This TCR derives from a man in his 70s with acute or convalescent COVID-19. Source material: peripheral blood. The chain carries TRBV5-1 and TRBJ2-1, with D tentatively TRBD1 (5 bases). CDR3 loop: CASSLQGSNEQFF. The CDR3 DNA follows: TGCGCCAGCAGCTTGCAGGGCTCCAATGAGCAGTTCTTC.